The sequence of this T cell receptor (beta chain) was determined in a study of shared clonotypes between healthy human individuals (dated by TCRdb to about 2020). The study in broad terms: A couple of women and a few men aged 18 to 49 years were included in the cohort. Per donor, three plates each were used for CD4 naive and CD4 memory, two for CD8 naive, and one for CD8 memory. Blood TCR repertoires of roughly 5 healthy adults were deeply sequenced to estimate repertoire size and the extent of clonotype sharing between individuals. Different laboratories and diverse techniques were used to prepare libraries and sequence TCR repertoires, to increase sequencing depth and limit assay-specific biases. Between about 0.85 and 9.5 billion PBMCs per donor were obtained by leukapheresis. Results the study describes overall, beyond this receptor: Because the study included a small number of donors, the genetic and exposure-history diversity represented was limited. Only blood was sampled, and tissue TCR repertoires likely differ from those in blood. Pairwise subsampling indicated that sequencing depth was expected to affect the degree of clonotype sharing among donors. Across a handful of donors, about 5% of naive CD4, 3% to 3.5% of naive CD8, around 2.1% of memory CD4, and about 0.44% of memory CD8 clonotypes were shared. Naive subsets generally had larger estimated clonotype richness than memory subsets. Compared with non-shared clonotypes, clonotypes shared by all four sorted-subset donors had higher generation probabilities. Rarefaction of sorted-subset datasets indicated incomplete sequencing despite the large sequencing depth.

Clipping removes 10 bases from V and 7 bases from J, with 13 as the unmatched junction base count. The germline V gene sets CDR1 to MNHEY and CDR2 to SVGAGI. From the cysteine up to the phenylalanine, the CDR3 has a length of 15 residues. Only the CDR3 part of the read is kept: 45 bases, read in frame from the first base. Using the deep immunoSEQ assay, TCR CDR3 regions were amplified from genomic DNA by multiplex PCR. Extracted genomic DNA from each cell subset was distributed evenly across all wells of several immunoSEQ 96-well plates, and each plate was treated as a replicate. Each replicate PCR for sorted subsets received around 210 ng genomic DNA, equal to 30,000 or so T cell genomes. Purified libraries were quantified with a Qubit 3.0 fluorometer, sized on a Bioanalyzer 2100, and re-quantified with the KAPA Library Quantification kit. A separate single-read 150-cycle Illumina NextSeq 550 flow cell was used to sequence each immunoSEQ 96-well plate. The authors processed their data as follows. Because the immunoSEQ output held only junctional sequences and lacked quality scores, the filtering could not match the filtering applied to full-length reads. Sequences were annotated with PyIR, a Python wrapper for IgBLAST v1.9, using IMGT germline references to assign V/J genes and CDR3. Any read was removed if the V/J assignment was weak (E-value above 1e-6), the CDR3 was missing, or the read contained stop codons, out-of-frame junctions, or ambiguous translated residues. V3J clonotypes were defined by identical inferred V gene, J gene, and CDR3 amino acid sequence. To compute the percentage overlap between repertoires, the number of shared unique clonotypes was divided by the size of the smaller repertoire. Three approaches were used to assess repertoire richness: RTK rarefaction, the Chao1 estimator, and Recon v2.1 estimates of unobserved clonotypes. OLGA was used to compute generation probabilities for all TCRbeta clonotypes that the gDNA method yielded from a handful of donors. This is the immuneACCESS table as TCRdb keeps it, with only in-frame sequences that have V and J called. A part of the clones is gone; compared with another copy, unresolved V genes explain less than half, and the rest is unexplained. V and J calls and clone size are those listed in that table; D and trimming were worked out from the DNA. The sample table holds under 850,000 clones, of which 55% to 75% were seen once. About 1.7% of the sample is in the top ten clones.

On this clone itself: Its cognate antigen has yet to be identified. No qualities accompany the bases; no much larger clone lies one base away.

Donors were healthy HIV-negative adults with no recently reported acute infections or vaccinations. Only Caucasian adults living in Nashville, Tennessee, USA were represented among the donors. CD4+ T cells were enriched by magnetic negative selection; naive cells were then positively selected on CD45RA, and the negative fraction formed the memory subset. After blood collection by leukapheresis, PBMCs were isolated using Ficoll-Histopaque density gradient centrifugation and then cryopreserved in the vapor phase of liquid nitrogen. Analytical flow cytometry was used to check the purity and quantity of every magnetically sorted T cell population. Genomic DNA was isolated from each sorted fraction and quantified by UV absorbance on a Nanodrop 2000c.

In this chain, TRBV6-5 is recombined with TRBJ2-1, with 10 junctional bases fitting TRBD2. The material sequenced was memory CD4+ T cells sorted from blood. This specimen's cell subset or site label, interpreted: CD45RA-negative fraction. This TCR was sampled from a woman aged 30 to 39 in good health. Read as DNA, the sequence is TGTGCCACCCCGGTAAGGCCTAGCGGGAGTAATGAGCAGTTCTTC. The resulting protein is CATPVRPSGSNEQFF.